This is a list of T cell receptor beta chains from one sample in a study of shared clonotypes between healthy human individuals. The method was immunoSEQ multiplex PCR; TCRdb's version includes in-frame clones alone and lacks a portion of them. Of millions of clones in the sample, around nine tenths were seen once. The sample taken for sequencing was naive CD4+ T cells sorted from blood. These receptor sequences come from a man younger than 35 in good health. Each CDR3 is given with its conserved first and last residue. D genes are given only for firm matches. Expanded clones are given a class, and other clones once, few, many or no size at all.

>-|-|TRBV30|TRBJ2-1
CAWIQGSYYNEQFF
TGTGCCTGGATCCAGGGTTCCTACTACAATGAGCAGTTCTTC
>once|TRBD2|TRBV7-2|TRBJ2-3
CASSPEGLAGVKRIDTQYF
TGTGCCAGCAGCCCCGAGGGACTAGCGGGGGTAAAGCGGATAGATACGCAGTATTTT
>-|-|TRBV25-1|TRBJ2-2
CASSVGLQAGELFF
TGTGCCAGCAGTGTGGGCCTACAGGCCGGGGAGCTGTTTTTT
>-|-|TRBV7-9|TRBJ1-3
CASSYDGTGNTIYF
TGTGCCAGCAGCTACGACGGAACTGGAAACACCATATATTTT
>-|TRBD1|TRBV4-1|TRBJ1-4
CASSQDGTGINEKLFF
TGCGCCAGCAGCCAAGATGGGACAGGCATAAATGAAAAACTGTTTTTT
>-|-|TRBV19|TRBJ1-3
CASSQTYSGNTIYF
TGTGCCAGTTCACAAACTTACTCTGGAAACACCATATATTTT
>-|-|TRBV30|TRBJ2-7
CAWSVSRTFSRGSSYEQYF
TGTGCCTGGAGTGTAAGTAGAACATTTTCAAGAGGGTCCTCCTACGAGCAGTACTTC
>-|TRBD1|TRBV30|TRBJ1-6
CAWTGPVGQASSPLHF
TGTGCCTGGACCGGGCCGGTAGGACAGGCGAGTTCACCCCTCCACTTT
>-|TRBD1|TRBV5-8|TRBJ2-2
CASSLDRGRTGELFF
TGTGCCAGCAGCTTGGACAGGGGGCGAACCGGGGAGCTGTTTTTT
>-|-|TRBV30|TRBJ2-7
CAWSQDRKSSHEQYF
TGTGCCTGGAGCCAAGACAGGAAATCAAGCCACGAGCAGTACTTC
>-|TRBD1|TRBV7-2|TRBJ1-4
CASSPGGIAATNEKLFF
TGTGCCAGCAGCCCAGGGGGCATTGCGGCAACTAATGAAAAACTGTTTTTT
>-|-|TRBV5-4|TRBJ2-2
CASSLETSNGGIVGELFF
TGTGCCAGCAGCTTGGAAACTAGCAATGGGGGAATCGTCGGGGAGCTGTTTTTT
>-|-|TRBV9|TRBJ2-1
CASSPSRWTTNEQFF
TGTGCCAGCAGCCCTTCCCGTTGGACCACCAATGAGCAGTTCTTC
>-|-|TRBV4-3|TRBJ1-1
CASSHWGQNTEAFF
TGCGCCAGCAGCCATTGGGGTCAGAACACTGAAGCTTTCTTT
>-|-|TRBV30|TRBJ2-7
CAAKAWSSYEQYF
TGTGCCGCTAAAGCCTGGAGCTCCTACGAGCAGTACTTC
>-|-|TRBV19|TRBJ1-5
CASSIEGQATTEGHF
TGTGCCAGTAGTATAGAGGGGCAGGCAACTACTGAGGGGCATTTT